The clone carrying this TCR beta chain occurred many times. Its target is unknown. The CDR3 is 9 residues long. The data originate from a study of identical twins. Study observations and caveats: Alpha sequences that were out-of-frame and twin-shared showed an excess of low generation probability. Insertions were fewer in abundant cord blood beta clonotypes, whereas memory repertoires showed none of this pattern. The authors noted that invariant MAIT and iNKT cells could partly confound zero-insertion analyses. Conclusions came from cross-sectional statistical analysis, not from following the same donors.

One entry per CDR3 protein, called by TCRdb with MiXCR from the 5' RACE reads. The profile shows roughly 250,000 distinct CDR3 sequences, about 14% of them singletons. V is TRBV21-1 and J is TRBJ2-3. TRBV21-1 is deemed a pseudogene. The sequenced sample consisted of memory (CD45RO+) T cells sorted from blood. This clonotype originated in a woman younger than 30 in good health. CDR3 coding DNA: TGTGCCATAACAGATACGCAGTATTTT. Translation: CAITDTQYF.